One and the same sample provided the 2 T cell receptor beta chains below, sequenced in a study of blood T cells in healthy people across ages. Alongside a J-beta primer mix, a sample-barcoded 5' primer served in a second PCR lasting about 7 to 11 cycles. TCRdb redid the calling of the 5' RACE reads with MiXCR, one entry per CDR3 protein. Of about 1,400,000 distinct CDR3 sequences in the sample, 42% were seen once. The sample consisted of blood. Receptor source: a woman under 30 in good health.

The chain recombines TRBV6-5 with TRBJ2-3; 10 bases fit TRBD2. The CDR3 has 22 residues. The J segment lost 2 bases and the V segment lost 2 bases, leaving 22 bases of the junction unmatched. CDR1 and CDR2 (germline): MNHEY, SVGAGI. CDR3 DNA: TGTGCCAGCAGTTACAAGCCATACTCATGGCTAGCGGGGGCCGTAATCACAGATACGCAGTATTTT. This gives the protein CASSYKPYSWLAGAVITDTQYF.

V is TRBV7-9 and J is TRBJ2-4; D is ambiguous. The CDR3 contains 15 residues. Germline lookup yields CDR1 SEHNR and CDR2 FQNEAQ (reference sequence). V lost 1 base to trimming and J lost 13 bases, with 20 bases between them. In DNA form, the CDR3 reads TGTGCCAGCAGCTTAGAAGTCGGCTTACATAGGCGGCAGTACTTC. Protein: CASSLEVGLHRRQYF.